The source of this TCR beta chain is a study of early T cells in non-severe SARS-CoV-2 infection. Whole-study context: From unsorted whole blood, bulk RNA was sequenced, and the chains remained unpaired.

Each cDNA molecule carried a unique molecular identifier. In TCRdb, the 5' RACE reads were re-called with MiXCR into one record per CDR3 protein. The top ten clones hold approximately 4% of a sample with tens of thousands of distinct CDR3 sequences, 7.5% to 9% of them seen once. The study, taken as a whole, reports: Comparison of clonotypes with VDJdb favored anti-spike CD8 responses while missing private and CD4 specificities.

The germline V gene has CDR1 SEHNR and CDR2 FQNEAQ (reference sequence). The trim removed 5 bases at V and 5 bases at J, leaving 7 bases unmatched. The CDR3 extends over 14 amino acids. Of note for this clonotype: Its antigen is not identified.

The sequences come from whole blood, collected at baseline. The V call is TRBV7-9, the J call TRBJ2-7, with TRBD1 matching 9 bases. The clonotype originates from an adult who was a healthcare worker with PCR-confirmed SARS-CoV-2 infection or an uninfected control (not recorded which). The DNA for the CDR3 is TGTGCCAGCAGCCTCACAGGGGGCGCGGACGAGCAGTACTTC. Its translation: CASSLTGGADEQYF.